These 29 T cell receptor beta chains came from one sample sequenced in a study of blood T cell repertoires in COVID-19. Only in-frame clones appear in the TCRdb table, and some are missing; sequencing was by immunoSEQ multiplex PCR. The sample consists of fewer than 250,000 clones, over 80% of them appearing once. Sequencing input: PBMCs or T cells enriched from blood (not recorded which). Source of these receptors: a woman aged 25 to 39 with acute COVID-19.

This clone has a handful of counts. The V and J genes are TRBV30 and TRBJ1-6; possible D gene TRBD1, 5 bases. Germline loops: CDR1 GTSNPN, CDR2 SVGIG (reference sequence). This CDR3 has 13 amino acids. The V and J ends lost 5 bases and 7 bases respectively, with 12 bases between them. CDR3 nucleotides: TGTGCCTGGGTCATGGGGGGGAATTCACCCCTCCACTTT. It codes for CAWVMGGNSPLHF.

This sequence joins TRBV5-1 and TRBJ2-3, with TRBD2 matching 8 bases. The CDR3 spans 15 residues. Germline values: CDR1 SGHRS, CDR2 YFSETQ. Losses at the gene ends were 0 bases for V and 3 bases for J; bases not matched to a gene: 3. This CDR3 reads CASSLAVAGTDTQYF. As DNA, the CDR3 is TGCGCCAGCAGCTTGGCGGTAGCGGGGACAGATACGCAGTATTTT.

CDR3 DNA: TGTGCCAGCTCACCGGAGGGACCGGCGAATTCACCCCTCCACTTT. It encodes CASSPEGPANSPLHF. The chain employs TRBV18 and TRBJ1-6, with a possible D match to TRBD1 (5 bases). The CDR3 covers 15 residues. V was trimmed by 3 bases and J by 7 bases, leaving 13 bases between them. Germline assignment: CDR1 KGHSH and CDR2 LQKENI.

The rearrangement joins TRBV5-5 to TRBJ2-1; 7 positions agree with TRBD1. CDR1 and CDR2 (germline): SGHKS, YYEKEE (reference sequence). Germline trimming cut 1 base from V and 3 bases from J; bases unmatched to any gene: 10. The CDR3 has 17 amino acids. CDR3 region: CASSLLGTASLYNEQFF. The CDR3 coding sequence is TGTGCCAGCAGCTTGTTGGGGACAGCCTCCCTCTACAATGAGCAGTTCTTC.

The chain carries TRBV3-1 (or the pseudogene TRBV3-2) and TRBJ2-7; possible D gene TRBD1, 6 bases. Between the trimmed V and J ends, which lost 1 base and 2 bases, there was a span of 15 bases. The CDR3 spans 16 residues. CDR1 is LGHDT, CDR2 YNNKEL, per germline (reference sequence). CDR3 DNA: TGTGCCAGCAGCCAAGGGGATACGGGGACACCCTACGAGCAGTACTTC. It codes for CASSQGDTGTPYEQYF.

This chain connects TRBV10-1 to TRBJ1-1, with a weak D call TRBD1 (6 bases). CDR1 is WNHNN, CDR2 SYGVQD, per germline (reference sequence). Trimming cost V 1 base and J 3 bases, with 12 bases left between them. The CDR3 length is 15 residues. Written as DNA, the CDR3 is TGCGCCAGCAGTGAGTACAGGGACGTAGACACTGAAGCTTTCTTT. It is translated as CASSEYRDVDTEAFF.

The genes are TRBV4-2 and TRBJ1-5; no clear D gene. This CDR3 has 13 residues. Between the trimmed V and J ends, which lost 0 bases and 3 bases, there was a span of 3 bases. From germline, CDR1 is LGHNA and CDR2 YNFKEQ. CDR3 nucleotides: TGTGCCAGCAGCCAAGATTACAATCAGCCCCAGCATTTT. This translates into CASSQDYNQPQHF.

The chain recombines TRBV30 with TRBJ2-1, with D unresolved. Trimming stripped 4 bases from V and 6 bases from J, with 7 bases between. This CDR3 comprises 11 residues. Germline CDR1 GTSNPN, CDR2 SVGIG (reference sequence). The CDR3 DNA reads TGTGCCTGGAAGGAGTCCAATGAGCAGTTCTTC. Translation gives CAWKESNEQFF.

The chain links TRBV28 to TRBJ1-4; 7 bases are shared with TRBD1. The germline V gene has CDR1 MDHEN and CDR2 SYDVKM. The CDR3 covers 14 residues. The trim removed 5 bases at V and 5 bases at J, leaving 5 bases unmatched. CDR3 DNA: TGTGCCAGCAGTGCGACAGGGCCGAATGAAAAACTGTTTTTT. Protein sequence: CASSATGPNEKLFF.

The V and J genes are TRBV7-2 and TRBJ1-6, with D possibly matching TRBD1 (5 bases). V lost 5 bases and J 6 bases, leaving 11 bases between the germline ends. The CDR3 sequence is 14 residues long. Germline values: CDR1 SGHTA, CDR2 FQGNSA. The CDR3 DNA reads TGTGCCAGCAGCCCTGATAGGGGTAATTCACCCCTCCACTTT. The encoded protein is CASSPDRGNSPLHF.

The rearrangement links TRBV10-1 to TRBJ2-7; 7 positions agree with TRBD2. This CDR3 is 15 amino acids long. CDR1 WNHNN and CDR2 SYGVQD come from the germline V gene (reference sequence). The ends lost 2 bases at V and 3 bases at J; junction bases unmatched: 7. The CDR3 is CASSEGSGELYEQYF. CDR3 nucleotides: TGCGCCAGCAGTGAGGGCAGCGGGGAGCTCTACGAGCAGTACTTC.

The rearrangement links TRBV4-3 to TRBJ1-4; 9 bases match TRBD1. This CDR3 has 15 residues. Germline values: CDR1 LGHNA, CDR2 YSLEER. Trimming at V came to 4 bases and at J to 7 bases, leaving 7 bases not matched to a gene. The CDR3 DNA reads as TGCGCCAGCAGCCTATTTGACAGGGGGGGTGAAAAACTGTTTTTT. It is translated as CASSLFDRGGEKLFF.

The DNA of the CDR3 is TGTGCCAGCAGCTTTCCTCCGGGACAGGGGGATTATAATTCACCCCTCCACTTT. This gives the protein CASSFPPGQGDYNSPLHF. V usage is TRBV7-9 and J usage is TRBJ1-6, with TRBD1 identical over 11 bases. CDR1 and CDR2 from the germline V gene are SEHNR and FQNEAQ (reference sequence). There are 18 residues in the CDR3. Losses at the gene ends were 3 bases for V and 4 bases for J; bases not matched to a gene: 8.

The genes are TRBV4-3 and TRBJ1-1; tentatively, D is TRBD1 (5 bases). Per germline, CDR1 LGHNA and CDR2 YSLEER. The CDR3 is 13 amino acids. The germline V and J ends were trimmed by 8 bases and 1 base, with 11 bases remaining between them. CDR3 residues: CASRGWQNTEAFF. The CDR3 DNA sequence: TGCGCCAGCCGGGGGTGGCAGAACACTGAAGCTTTCTTT.

CDR3 sequence: CAWSVGGTNYGYTF. CDR3 in DNA: TGTGCCTGGAGTGTAGGGGGTACAAACTATGGCTACACCTTC. The rearrangement links TRBV30 to TRBJ1-2; D may be TRBD1 (6 bases). V shed 0 bases and J shed 2 bases, with 10 bases lying between them. The germline V gene encodes CDR1 GTSNPN and CDR2 SVGIG (reference sequence). The CDR3 length is 14 residues.

The chain employs TRBV6-4 and TRBJ2-3; possible D gene TRBD2, 5 bases. The length of the CDR3 is 16 residues. Germline V lookup: CDR1 MRHNA, CDR2 SNTAGT. V lost 7 bases and J 4 bases, leaving 21 bases between the germline ends. CDR3 nucleotide sequence: TGTGCCAGCACCCGAGTCGGAGGTGCAAGAGCAGATACGCAGTATTTT. Its translation is CASTRVGGARADTQYF.

The chain employs TRBV11-2 and TRBJ1-1; D unclear. The CDR3 spans 18 residues. V gave up 3 bases and J gave up 1 base, with 21 bases separating them. CDR1 SGHAT and CDR2 FQNNGV come from the germline V gene. The CDR3 DNA reads as TGTGCCAGCAGCTTTTTAACCAACTTCCAATTCCAGAACACTGAAGCTTTCTTT. Translated, it gives CASSFLTNFQFQNTEAFF.

J is TRBJ2-7 and V is TRBV7-9, with 9 bases aligning to TRBD1. The CDR3 contains 15 residues. Germline CDR1 is SEHNR and CDR2 is FQNEAQ (reference sequence). Unmatched junction bases numbered 6, after V lost 4 bases and J lost 2 bases. CDR3 protein: CASSSRNRGPYEQYF. The CDR3 DNA reads as TGTGCCAGCAGCTCTCGAAACAGGGGGCCCTACGAGCAGTACTTC. Looking up the rest from reference TRBV7-9 and TRBJ2-7 gives the full variable domain: DTGVSQNPRHKITKRGQNVTFRCDPISEHNRLYWYRQTLGQGPEFLTYFQNEAQLEKSRLLSDRFSAERPKGSFSTLEIQRTEQGDSAMYLCASSSRNRGPYEQYFGPGTRLTVT.

This clone appeared once. The CDR3 DNA sequence: TGTGCCAGCAGCCCCGACCGCGGTACTGGAAACACCATATATTTT. Protein sequence: CASSPDRGTGNTIYF. The chain joins TRBV7-2 to TRBJ1-3, with no clear D. This CDR3 comprises 15 residues. Per germline, CDR1 SGHTA and CDR2 FQGNSA. V dropped 5 bases and J dropped 2 bases, with 13 bases sitting between them.

The V gene is TRBV3-1 (or the pseudogene TRBV3-2), the J gene TRBJ2-7, with 9 bases lining up with TRBD1. Germline lookup yields CDR1 LGHDT and CDR2 YNNKEL (reference sequence). V was pared by 1 base and J by 7 bases, with 8 bases of the junction left unmatched. The CDR3 runs 15 residues. The CDR3 spells CASSQAGQGLGEQYF. CDR3 in DNA: TGTGCCAGCAGCCAAGCGGGACAGGGTCTGGGGGAGCAGTACTTC.

This chain links TRBV2 with TRBJ2-2; no definite D call. The CDR3 is made up of 13 amino acids. The V gene's germline CDR1 is SNHLY and CDR2 FYNNEI. Trimming stripped 7 bases from V and 1 base from J, with 7 bases between. The CDR3: CASNLGNTGELFF. In nucleotides, the CDR3 is TGTGCCAGCAATCTAGGGAACACCGGGGAGCTGTTTTTT.

This clone came up once. This rearrangement joins TRBV5-4 to TRBJ1-2; TRBD1 matches at 10 bases. From germline, CDR1 is SGHNT and CDR2 YYREEE (reference sequence). The CDR3 length is 13 residues. The ends lost 4 bases at V and 7 bases at J; junction bases unmatched: 4. CDR3 region: CASSPGQGFGYTF. DNA of the CDR3: TGTGCCAGCAGCCCGGGACAGGGGTTTGGCTACACCTTC.

The rearrangement uses TRBV11-2 and TRBJ1-1; D not certain. The CDR3 extends over 17 amino acids. V lost 1 base and J 0 bases, leaving 15 bases between the germline ends. Germline CDR1 SGHAT, CDR2 FQNNGV. The CDR3 DNA follows: TGTGCCAGCAGCTTAGGTCACAGTACAATAGTGAACACTGAAGCTTTCTTT. It encodes CASSLGHSTIVNTEAFF.

The count of this clone is one. V gene TRBV29-1 combines with J gene TRBJ1-1; D not resolved. The V end was cut by 3 bases, the J end by 3 bases, with 5 bases between. This CDR3 contains 11 residues. The germline V gene has CDR1 SQVTM and CDR2 ANQGSEA. CDR3 in amino acids: CSVDEDTEAFF. Here the CDR3 DNA reads TGCAGCGTTGATGAGGACACTGAAGCTTTCTTT.

The chain uses TRBV29-1 and TRBJ1-1; D remains unclear. The CDR3 has 13 residues. CDR1 is SQVTM, CDR2 ANQGSEA, per germline. The V end lost 3 bases, the J end lost 0 bases, and 8 bases lay between the germline ends. The CDR3 sequence: CSVERALNTEAFF. The CDR3 DNA reads TGCAGCGTTGAGAGGGCTCTGAACACTGAAGCTTTCTTT. Based on the CDR3 plus reference TRBV29-1 and TRBJ1-1, the full variable domain is SAVISQKPSRDICQRGTSLTIQCQVDSQVTMMFWYRQQPGQSLTLIATANQGSEATYESGFVIDKFPISRPNLTFSTLTVSNMSPEDSSIYLCSVERALNTEAFFGQGTRLTVV.

The chain couples TRBV19 to TRBJ1-1, with 7 positions matching TRBD1. This CDR3 is 15 amino acids long. Germline values: CDR1 LNHDA, CDR2 SQIVND (reference sequence). J gave up 4 bases and V 0 bases, and 5 bases lay outside the gene matches. The CDR3 sequence is CASSIDRGSPTEAFF. The CDR3 DNA sequence: TGTGCCAGTAGTATAGACAGGGGGAGCCCCACTGAAGCTTTCTTT.

The rearrangement links TRBV7-9 to TRBJ2-1; D not resolved. Looked up from germline, CDR1 is SEHNR and CDR2 is FQNEAQ (reference sequence). The CDR3 extends over 15 amino acids. The V end lost 4 bases, the J end lost 0 bases, and 10 bases lay between the germline ends. The CDR3 protein is CASSSTLGSYNEQFF. The CDR3 DNA follows: TGTGCCAGCAGCTCGACCCTAGGCTCCTACAATGAGCAGTTCTTC.

This clone was recorded a few times. The genes are TRBV9 and TRBJ1-2; D uncertain. Trimming left V 0 bases short and J 2 bases short, with 11 bases between. This CDR3 has 15 residues. Germline loops: CDR1 SGDLS, CDR2 YYNGEE. The CDR3 region has the DNA TGTGCCAGCAGCGTAGATAACGGGGAAAACTATGGCTACACCTTC. Amino acids: CASSVDNGENYGYTF.

The genes are TRBV14 and TRBJ1-1; 7 nucleotides match TRBD1. Germline V lookup: CDR1 SGHDN, CDR2 FVKESK. The V gene end was trimmed by 4 bases and the J gene end by 7 bases; junction bases not matched to a gene: 6. This CDR3 is 13 amino acids long. The CDR3 is CASSRNRDSEAFF. CDR3 sequence (DNA): TGTGCCAGCAGCCGAAACCGGGACAGTGAAGCTTTCTTT.